The clone carrying this T cell receptor beta chain has a handful of counts. What it binds is unknown. The data were taken from a study of T-cell memory formation after mild COVID-19. Overall study context: Most TCR clusters belonged to a single donor. Study-wide results and caveats: Of the contracting clones, CD4+ ones lay mainly in CM and EM, and CD8+ ones in EMRA. Clones shrinking from day 15 to 85 showed even CD4/CD8 mixes; later expanders tilted CD4+.

The CDR3 loop spans 17 amino acids. Germline-derived CDR1 and CDR2 are SGHVS and FNYEAQ. V was clipped by 5 bases and J by 0 bases, with 17 bases between them. MiXCR, applied by TCRdb to the 5' RACE reads, yields one record per CDR3 protein. Found here are 450,000 or so distinct CDR3 sequences, approximately 23% of them singletons; the top ten hold under 15%. Source material: PBMCs or a T cell subset sorted from them (not recorded which). The clonotype originates from an adult woman who had mild COVID-19 (a few samples of this study predate the infection). Cell type and time point are not known. The chain employs TRBV7-6 and TRBJ2-1; D is perhaps TRBD1 or TRBD2 (6 bases each). The CDR3 reads CASSPAWGASSYNEQFF. In DNA, the CDR3 is TGTGCCAGCAGCCCTGCCTGGGGGGCTAGCTCCTACAATGAGCAGTTCTTC. Filled out from reference TRBV7-6 and TRBJ2-1, the complete variable domain reads GAGVSQSPRYKVTKRGQDVALRCDPISGHVSLYWYRQALGQGPEFLTYFNYEAQQDKSGLPNDRFSAERPEGSISTLTIQRTEQRDSAMYRCASSPAWGASSYNEQFFGPGTRLTVL.